One and the same sample provided the 10 T cell receptor beta chains below, sequenced in a study of tumor-infiltrating lymphocytes in primary liver carcinoma. Co-extraction of both nucleic acids (RNA and DNA) used about 19-33 mg of unsorted bulk tissue. Total RNA (around 0.45 ug) served as template for TCR beta cDNA synthesis primed by a constant-region primer. Each TCR beta library was derived from three nested multiplex PCR rounds that employed slightly modified ARM-PCR. Amplification in the first two PCR rounds was performed using TRBV1-TRBV30 forward primers and a C-beta reverse primer for 10 cycles each. TCRdb itself ran the multiplex PCR reads through MiXCR, one entry per CDR3 protein. The sample yields 75,000 to 80,000 distinct CDR3 sequences, approximately 62% seen once. Sequencing was performed on tumor-adjacent normal liver tissue. These receptor sequences come from a man in his forties or fifties with primary liver carcinoma and hepatitis B virus infection.

A note on this clonotype: A read error may explain this, as a much larger clone is one base away. The rearrangement joins TRBV5-1 to TRBJ2-3; maybe TRBD2 (6 bases). CDR3 length: 14 residues. Germline CDR1 SGHRS, CDR2 YFSETQ. The CDR3 loop reads CVSSLGGTGDTQYF. CDR3 DNA sequence: TGCGTCAGCAGCTTAGGCGGGACTGGAGATACGCAGTATTTT.

Note on this clonotype: A much larger clone is a single base away; this may be a read error. This chain connects TRBV28 to TRBJ2-5; the D is unclear. Trimming cost V 5 bases and J 5 bases, with 6 bases left between them. Germline values: CDR1 MDHEN, CDR2 SYDVKM. The CDR3 is 11 amino acids. This CDR3 reads CASSSPETQYF. The CDR3 region has the DNA TGTGCCAGCAGTAGTCCCGAGACCCAGTACTTC. The entire variable domain, with the rest obtained from reference TRBV28 and TRBJ2-5, is as follows: DVKVTQSSRYLVKRTGEKVFLECVQDMDHENMFWYRQDPGLGLRLIYFSYDVKMKEKGDIPEGYSVSREKKERFSLILESASTNQTSMYLCASSSPETQYFGPGTRLLVL.

To note about this clonotype: One end of the junction varies from germline; a read error may be responsible. The rearrangement uses TRBV11-2 and TRBJ2-1; 7 positions match TRBD2. The CDR3 runs to 19 residues. Germline V gene lookup returns CDR1 SGHAT and CDR2 FQNNGV. The CDR3 bases are TGTGCCAGCAGCTTAGATGGGCGATTCAGCGGGACCCTTTACAATGAGCGGCTATTC. Protein product: CASSLDGRFSGTLYNERLF. Together with reference TRBV11-2 and TRBJ2-1, the CDR3 gives the full variable domain: EAGVAQSPRYKIIEKRQSVAFWCNPISGHATLYWYQQILGQGPKLLIQFQNNGVVDDSQLPKDRFSAERLKGVDSTLKIQPAKLEDSAVYLCASSLDGRFSGTLYNERLFGPGTRLTVL.

Comment on this clonotype: Mismatch with germline at one junction end may stem from a read error. The genes are TRBV12-3 or TRBV12-4 and TRBJ1-1; 7 bases match TRBD1. CDR3 length: 14 residues. The CDR3 reads CGSSLVDRSTEAFF. Here the CDR3 DNA reads TGTGGCAGCAGTTTGGTGGACAGGAGCACTGAAGCTTTCTTT.

About this clonotype: Lacking the conserved final phenylalanine or tryptophan, this CDR3 likely reflects a read error. The V and J genes are TRBV5-4 and TRBJ2-7; 7 bases map to TRBD2. Per germline, CDR1 SGHNT and CDR2 YYREEE (reference sequence). The CDR3 has 14 residues. CDR3: CVSSWDYRPYDQYL. The CDR3 coding sequence is TGTGTCAGCAGCTGGGACTACAGACCCTACGATCAGTACCTC.

This clonotype was counted many times. The chain carries TRBV10-3 and TRBJ2-1, with D hard to call. V was pared by 8 bases and J by 8 bases, with 10 bases between. The CDR3 consists of 11 residues. Germline V gene lookup returns CDR1 ENHRY and CDR2 SYGVKD. This CDR3 is CAIRHDYEQFF. In nucleotides, the CDR3 is TGTGCCATCCGTCATGACTATGAGCAGTTCTTC.

To note about this clonotype: Lacking the conserved final phenylalanine or tryptophan, this CDR3 likely reflects a read error. The V and J genes are TRBV4-1 and TRBJ2-7; TRBD2 is a possible D gene (6 bases). V gave up 2 bases and J gave up 5 bases, with 16 bases separating them. Germline CDR1 MGHRA, CDR2 YSYEKL. There are 15 residues in the CDR3. The CDR3 loop reads CASSQYLGGGHEQYL. Here the CDR3 DNA reads TGCGCCAGCAGCCAATATTTGGGAGGTGGCCACGAGCAGTACTTG.

Points on this clonotype: A read error is possible here, since a much larger clone lies one base away. This sequence joins TRBV7-9 and TRBJ2-1; D remains unclear. CDR1 SEHNR and CDR2 FQNEAQ come from the germline V gene (reference sequence). Trimming took off 1 base at V and 5 bases at J, with 3 bases between the two ends. The CDR3 has 12 amino acids. CDR3 DNA: TGTGCCAGCAGCTTAGTAGACAATGAGCAGTTCTTC. Translated, it gives CASSLVDNEQFF.

This chain uses TRBV29-1 with TRBJ1-4; no firm D call. Between the trimmed V and J ends, which lost 4 bases and 11 bases, there was a span of 17 bases. The germline V gene encodes CDR1 SQVTM and CDR2 ANQGSEA. The CDR3 runs 13 residues. The CDR3 nucleotides read TGCAGCGTTGTAAAGGATTCGACCGAGAAACTGTTTTTT. It encodes CSVVKDSTEKLFF.

The chain recombines TRBV6-1 with TRBJ2-1; TRBD2 agrees at 10 bases. The closer fit of TRBJ2-7 to the DNA end suggests the J call may be wrong. The CDR3 runs to 15 residues. The germline gives CDR1 MNHNS, CDR2 SASEGT. In DNA form, the CDR3 reads TGTGCCAGCAGTGAAGTAGCGGGAGGACACAATGAGCAGTACTTC. It yields the protein CASSEVAGGHNEQYF.